The rows below give T cell receptor beta chains drawn from one sample of a study of cytotoxic CD8 clonotypes in ibrutinib-treated CLL. Profiled with immunoSEQ multiplex PCR; TCRdb holds only in-frame clones, not every one. The data show roughly 180,000 clones, with approximately 80% seen just once and under 5.5% held by the top ten. The input for sequencing was PBMCs, taken after 24 months of ibrutinib treatment. The receptors derive from a human donor with chronic lymphocytic leukemia. Both conserved end residues are part of each CDR3. Each record gives: V gene, CDR3 length, D gene, J gene, CDR3 DNA, CDR3 protein. D genes are given only for firm matches.

v_call: TRBV7-9; cdr3_length: 13; d_call: .; j_call: TRBJ1-3; cdr3_nt: TGTGCCGGCCGGGAGATCTCTGGAAACACCATATATTTT; cdr3_aa: CAGREISGNTIYF
v_call: TRBV6-1; cdr3_length: 14; d_call: .; j_call: TRBJ2-7; cdr3_nt: TGTGCCAGCAGTGAAATAAGCGGAATCTACGAGCAGTACTTC; cdr3_aa: CASSEISGIYEQYF
v_call: TRBV10-2; cdr3_length: 17; d_call: TRBD1; j_call: TRBJ1-1; cdr3_nt: TGCGCCAGCAGTGGCCGGGACAGGGGGGTGGTGAACACTGAAGCTTTCTTT; cdr3_aa: CASSGRDRGVVNTEAFF
v_call: TRBV19; cdr3_length: 17; d_call: .; j_call: TRBJ2-1; cdr3_nt: TGTGCCAGTAGCGGGGGAAGAATCAGGGAAAAATTCGGGGAGCAGTTCTTC; cdr3_aa: CASSGGRIREKFGEQFF
v_call: TRBV13; cdr3_length: 16; d_call: TRBD2; j_call: TRBJ2-2; cdr3_nt: TGTGCCAGCAGCCCCCTCTTAGCGGGAGGGGTCGGGGAGCTGTTTTTT; cdr3_aa: CASSPLLAGGVGELFF
v_call: TRBV5-1; cdr3_length: 15; d_call: TRBD2; j_call: TRBJ2-2; cdr3_nt: TGCGCCAGCAGCACCGGGACTAGCGCTGGCGGGGAGCTGTTTTTT; cdr3_aa: CASSTGTSAGGELFF
v_call: TRBV19; cdr3_length: 15; d_call: TRBD2; j_call: TRBJ2-1; cdr3_nt: TGTGCCAGTGGGGCCCGCGGGGGGATTTACAATGAGCAGTTCTTC; cdr3_aa: CASGARGGIYNEQFF
v_call: TRBV4-1; cdr3_length: 16; d_call: .; j_call: TRBJ2-2; cdr3_nt: TGCGCCAGCAGCCAAGAGGCGGGGAGATCCACCGGGGAGCTGTTTTTT; cdr3_aa: CASSQEAGRSTGELFF
v_call: TRBV5-8; cdr3_length: 16; d_call: .; j_call: TRBJ1-6; cdr3_nt: TGTGCCAGCAGCTTGGATACGGACAGTTGGAATTCACCCCTCCACTTT; cdr3_aa: CASSLDTDSWNSPLHF
v_call: TRBV15; cdr3_length: 13; d_call: .; j_call: TRBJ2-2; cdr3_nt: TGTGCCACCAGCAGCTACATCACCGGGGAGCTGTTTTTT; cdr3_aa: CATSSYITGELFF
v_call: TRBV18; cdr3_length: 18; d_call: TRBD1; j_call: TRBJ2-6; cdr3_nt: TGTGCCAGCTCACCAGTGGGACAGGGGGCGAACGGGGCCAACGTCCTGACTTTC; cdr3_aa: CASSPVGQGANGANVLTF
v_call: TRBV9; cdr3_length: 16; d_call: TRBD2; j_call: TRBJ2-5; cdr3_nt: TGTGCCAGCAGCACGGGACTAGCGGGGGGCGGGGAGACCCAGTACTTC; cdr3_aa: CASSTGLAGGGETQYF
v_call: TRBV29-1; cdr3_length: 11; d_call: .; j_call: TRBJ1-2; cdr3_nt: TGCAGCGTTGAGGGTCACTATGGCTACACCTTC; cdr3_aa: CSVEGHYGYTF